The present T cell receptor beta chain was sequenced within a study of T cells in Graves' hyperthyroidism and ophthalmopathy. The study enrolled patients aged 18 to 65 with newly diagnosed hyperthyroidism of under 2 months' duration. Uncontrolled infections, other autoimmune diseases, pregnancy or lactation led to exclusion of patients. This clonotype has only a few counts. Its antigen is not known. Amplified TCR beta CDR3 regions came from RNA transcripts. The HTBI set primed first-round TCR CDR3 RT-PCR. MiXCR, run by TCRdb on the multiplex PCR reads, gives a single entry per CDR3 protein. The data contain about 560,000 distinct CDR3 sequences, approximately 16% of them singletons. Study-level findings and limits: Most expanded thyroid clonotypes above 0.001 also appeared in blood.

Specimen: blood. This receptor was obtained from a woman between 18 and 29 years old with Graves' hyperthyroidism.

CDR3 nucleotides: TGTGCCAGCACCCGGGCCAGCTCCTACGAGCAGTACTTC. Translated: CASTRASSYEQYF. This sequence joins TRBV6-2 or TRBV6-3 and TRBJ2-7; no clear D gene. Germline V gene sequence: CDR1 MNHEY, CDR2 SVGEGT. V shed 7 bases and J shed 0 bases, with 10 bases lying between them. CDR3 length equals 13 residues.